This TCR beta chain was recorded in a study of T cells expressing NK-cell markers. Study-level points and caveats: More than five of the donors carried dominant NKG2C+ clonotypes that took up about 1.0-7.5% of their CD8+ T cells. Whether expanded NKG2C+ T cell clones were HCMV specific stayed uncertain.

The CDR3 consists of 15 residues. CDR1 and CDR2 from the germline V gene are LNHNV and YYDKDF (reference sequence). Concerning this clonotype: Its cognate antigen is unknown.

Template switching by 5'RACE with UMIs generated the TCR beta cDNA. TCRdb re-called the 5' RACE reads; every CDR3 protein appears as one record, without DNA. The repertoire shows roughly 430,000 distinct CDR3 sequences; the top ten hold less than 7.5%. The chain joins TRBV15 to TRBJ2-2; TCRdb indicates TRBD1, and absent DNA this call remains unverified. The sample comprised blood T cells: a sorted CD56 or NKG2C T cell subset, CD4+ or CD8+ T cells, or bulk PBMC T cells (not recorded which). The sequence derives from a woman aged 18-70 years in good health. CDR3 in amino acids: CATSRDGGSTGELFF. Looking up the rest from reference TRBV15 and TRBJ2-2 gives the full variable domain: DAMVIQNPRYQVTQFGKPVTLSCSQTLNHNVMYWYQQKSSQAPKLLFHYYDKDFNNEADTPDNFQSRRPNTSFCFLDIRSPGLGDTAMYLCATSRDGGSTGELFFGEGSRLTVL.